This T cell receptor beta chain was captured in a study of prognosis after radiotherapy for stage I lung cancer. Looking at the study overall: Enrollment began in early 2018 and ended in 2019; the enrolled patients had stage I non-small cell lung cancer. Roughly 14 of the patients presented with newly diagnosed primary stage I lung tumors; several had oligometastatic NSCLC following surgical resection of the primary tumor. Whereas twelve patients had adenocarcinoma, squamous cell carcinoma was the tumor in 6 or 7. Study findings and constraints: As reported, TRBV and TRBJ gene usage differed between patients who had metastases and those who did not.

Genomic DNA yielded TCR beta CDR3, amplified by two-round multiplex PCR. Primers (each specific to one TRBV or TRBJ gene) were used in first-round PCR. Using its own MiXCR run on the multiplex PCR reads, TCRdb lists one record per CDR3 protein. There are 50,000 or so distinct CDR3 sequences in the sample; less than 35% occur only once, and just under 9.5% lies in the top ten. There are many counts of this clonotype. Its antigen is not known. This CDR3 has 15 amino acids. Per germline, CDR1 KGHDR and CDR2 SFDVKD. The V gene lost 3 bases and the J gene lost 1 base, with 11 bases spanning the gap. The specimen comprised PBMCs, sampled before or after stereotactic body radiation therapy (not recorded which). The receptor comes from a donor aged 50 or older with non-small cell lung cancer. The chain recombines TRBV24-1 with TRBJ1-2; no reliable D call. This CDR3 reads CATSDAPGNNYGYTF. The CDR3 DNA reads as TGTGCCACCAGTGATGCTCCAGGAAATAACTATGGCTACACCTTC.